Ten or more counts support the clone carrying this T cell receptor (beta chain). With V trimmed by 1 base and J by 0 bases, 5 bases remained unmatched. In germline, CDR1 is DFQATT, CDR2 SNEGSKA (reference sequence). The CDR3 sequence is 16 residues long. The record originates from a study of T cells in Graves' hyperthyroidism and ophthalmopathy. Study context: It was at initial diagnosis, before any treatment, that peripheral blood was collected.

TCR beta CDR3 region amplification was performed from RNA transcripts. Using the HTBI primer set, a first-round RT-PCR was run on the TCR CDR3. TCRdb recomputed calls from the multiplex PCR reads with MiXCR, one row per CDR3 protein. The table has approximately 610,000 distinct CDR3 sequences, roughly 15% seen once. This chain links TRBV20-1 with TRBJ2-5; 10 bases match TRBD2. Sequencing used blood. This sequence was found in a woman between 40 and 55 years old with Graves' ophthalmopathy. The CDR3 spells CSARVPAGGYQETQYF. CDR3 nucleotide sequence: TGCAGTGCTAGAGTTCCAGCGGGAGGGTACCAAGAGACCCAGTACTTC.